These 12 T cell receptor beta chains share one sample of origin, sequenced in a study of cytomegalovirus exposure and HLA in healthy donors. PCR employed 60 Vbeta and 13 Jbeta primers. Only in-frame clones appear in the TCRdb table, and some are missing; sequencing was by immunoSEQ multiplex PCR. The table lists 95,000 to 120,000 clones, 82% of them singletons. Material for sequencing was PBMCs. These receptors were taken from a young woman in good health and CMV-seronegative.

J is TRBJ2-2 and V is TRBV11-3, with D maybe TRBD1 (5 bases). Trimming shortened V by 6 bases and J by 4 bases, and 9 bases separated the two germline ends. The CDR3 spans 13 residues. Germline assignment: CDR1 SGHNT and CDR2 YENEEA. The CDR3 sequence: CASRGAFTGELFF. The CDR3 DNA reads TGTGCCAGCAGAGGGGCTTTCACCGGGGAGCTGTTTTTT.

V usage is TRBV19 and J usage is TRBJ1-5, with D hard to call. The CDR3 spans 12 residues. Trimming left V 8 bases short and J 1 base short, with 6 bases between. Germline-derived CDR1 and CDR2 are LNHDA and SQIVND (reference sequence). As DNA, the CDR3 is TGTGCCAGTTGCGGGAGCAATCAGCCCCAGCATTTT. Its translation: CASCGSNQPQHF.

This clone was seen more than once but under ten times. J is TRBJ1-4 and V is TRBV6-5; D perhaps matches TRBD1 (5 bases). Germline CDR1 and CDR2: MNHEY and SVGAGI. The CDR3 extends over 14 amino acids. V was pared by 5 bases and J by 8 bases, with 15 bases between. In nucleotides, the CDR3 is TGTGCCAGCAGTACCTCGGGGGGTTTGGAAAAACTGTTTTTT. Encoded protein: CASSTSGGLEKLFF.

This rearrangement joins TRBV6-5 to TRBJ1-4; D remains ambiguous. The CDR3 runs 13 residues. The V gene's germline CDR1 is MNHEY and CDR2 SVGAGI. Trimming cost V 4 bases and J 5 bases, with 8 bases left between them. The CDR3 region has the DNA TGTGCCAGCAGTTTACAGAAGAATGAAAAACTGTTTTTT. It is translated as CASSLQKNEKLFF.

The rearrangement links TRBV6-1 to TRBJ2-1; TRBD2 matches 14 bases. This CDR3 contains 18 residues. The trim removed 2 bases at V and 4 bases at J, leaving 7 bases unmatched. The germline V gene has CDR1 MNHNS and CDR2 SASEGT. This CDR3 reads CASSESGTSGRMYNEQFF. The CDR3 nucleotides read TGTGCCAGCAGTGAATCCGGGACTAGCGGGAGAATGTACAATGAGCAGTTCTTC.

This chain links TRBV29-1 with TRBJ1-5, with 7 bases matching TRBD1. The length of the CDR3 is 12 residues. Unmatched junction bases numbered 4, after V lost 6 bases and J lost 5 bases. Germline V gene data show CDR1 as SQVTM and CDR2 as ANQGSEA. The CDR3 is CSVGDRDQPQHF. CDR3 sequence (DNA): TGCAGCGTCGGTGACAGGGATCAGCCCCAGCATTTT. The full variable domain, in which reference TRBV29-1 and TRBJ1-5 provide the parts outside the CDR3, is SAVISQKPSRDICQRGTSLTIQCQVDSQVTMMFWYRQQPGQSLTLIATANQGSEATYESGFVIDKFPISRPNLTFSTLTVSNMSPEDSSIYLCSVGDRDQPQHFGDGTRLSIL.

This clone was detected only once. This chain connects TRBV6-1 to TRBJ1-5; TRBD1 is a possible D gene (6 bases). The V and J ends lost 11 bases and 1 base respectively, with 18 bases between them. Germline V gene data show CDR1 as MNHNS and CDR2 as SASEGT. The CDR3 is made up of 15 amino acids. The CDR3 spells CAGTRSDRSNQPQHF. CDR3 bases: TGTGCCGGCACTAGGTCGGACAGAAGCAATCAGCCCCAGCATTTT.

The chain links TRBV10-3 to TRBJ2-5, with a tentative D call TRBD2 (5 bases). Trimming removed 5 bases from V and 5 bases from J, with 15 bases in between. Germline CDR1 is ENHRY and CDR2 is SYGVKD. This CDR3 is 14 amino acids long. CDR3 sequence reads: CAISSPIEGETQYF. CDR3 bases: TGTGCCATCAGTTCCCCCATCGAGGGTGAGACCCAGTACTTC.

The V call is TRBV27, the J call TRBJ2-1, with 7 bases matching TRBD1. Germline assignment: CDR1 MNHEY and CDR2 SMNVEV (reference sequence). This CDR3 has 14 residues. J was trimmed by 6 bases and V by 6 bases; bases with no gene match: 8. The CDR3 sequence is CASSRDRPPNEQFF. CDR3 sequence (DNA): TGTGCCAGCAGCCGGGACAGACCTCCCAATGAGCAGTTCTTC.

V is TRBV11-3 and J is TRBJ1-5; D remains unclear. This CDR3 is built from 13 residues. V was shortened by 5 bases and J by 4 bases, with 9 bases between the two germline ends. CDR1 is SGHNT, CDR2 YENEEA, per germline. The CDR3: CASSLEANQPQHF. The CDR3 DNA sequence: TGTGCCAGCAGCCTGGAGGCAAATCAGCCCCAGCATTTT.

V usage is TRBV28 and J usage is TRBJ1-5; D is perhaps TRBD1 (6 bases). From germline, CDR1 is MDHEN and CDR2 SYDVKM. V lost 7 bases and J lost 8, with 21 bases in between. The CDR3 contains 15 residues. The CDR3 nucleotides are TGTGCCAGCACCGATTCGAAAGGGGGTCTCAAGCCCCAGCATTTT. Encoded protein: CASTDSKGGLKPQHF.

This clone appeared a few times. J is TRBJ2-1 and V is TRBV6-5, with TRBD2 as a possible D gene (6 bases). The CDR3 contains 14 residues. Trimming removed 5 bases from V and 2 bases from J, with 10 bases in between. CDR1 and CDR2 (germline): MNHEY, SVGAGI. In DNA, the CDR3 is TGTGCCAGCAGTGGCGGGGAGGCCTACAATGAGCAGTTCTTC. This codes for CASSGGEAYNEQFF.